The next 2 T cell receptor beta chains were all read from a single sample in a study of human T cells and chemical hapten exposure. One entry per CDR3 protein, called by TCRdb with MiXCR from the RACE reads. Seen here are roughly 64,000 distinct CDR3 sequences, roughly 12% observed once, and the top ten hold 3.5% to 4.5%. Sample time point: pre-sensitization, week 0. Treatment specified: therapeutic diphenylcyclopropenone sensitization with weekly scalp DPC. Sequenced material: whole blood, taken in connection with sensitization to the hapten diphenylcyclopropenone (DPC). These receptor sequences come from a woman between 35 and 50 years old with alopecia areata. Some clones in this sample may be carry-over from other donors' samples.

The chain recombines TRBV20-1 with TRBJ2-7, with TRBD2 matching over 10 bases. The germline V gene has CDR1 DFQATT and CDR2 SNEGSKA (reference sequence). Trimming removed 6 bases from V and 6 bases from J; junction bases left unmatched: 11. The CDR3 extends over 14 amino acids. The CDR3 loop is CSAERTSGEGEQYF. CDR3 sequence (DNA): TGCAGTGCGGAACGGACTAGCGGAGAGGGCGAGCAGTACTTC.

The chain links TRBV6-1 to TRBJ2-1; 10 positions match TRBD1. Germline-derived CDR1 and CDR2 are MNHNS and SASEGT. J was trimmed by 7 bases and V by 6 bases; bases with no gene match: 6. The CDR3 contains 14 residues. The CDR3 loop is CASSRDRGANEQFF. The CDR3 nucleotides read TGTGCCAGCAGCCGGGACAGGGGTGCTAATGAGCAGTTCTTC.